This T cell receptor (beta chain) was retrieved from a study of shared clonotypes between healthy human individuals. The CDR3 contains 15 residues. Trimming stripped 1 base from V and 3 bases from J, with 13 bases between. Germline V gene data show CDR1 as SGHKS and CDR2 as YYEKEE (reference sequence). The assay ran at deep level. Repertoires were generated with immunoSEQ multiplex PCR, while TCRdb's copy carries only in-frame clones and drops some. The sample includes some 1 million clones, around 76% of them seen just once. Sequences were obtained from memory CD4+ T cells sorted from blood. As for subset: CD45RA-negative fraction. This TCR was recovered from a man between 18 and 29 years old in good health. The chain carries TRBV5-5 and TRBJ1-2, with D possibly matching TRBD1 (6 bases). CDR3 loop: CASSLYLQGHYGYTF. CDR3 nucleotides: TGTGCCAGCAGCTTGTATTTACAGGGTCACTATGGCTACACCTTC.